This TCR beta chain was found in a study of cytomegalovirus exposure and HLA in healthy donors. V lost 0 bases to trimming and J lost 6 bases; unmatched junction nucleotides: 2. The CDR3 loop spans 15 amino acids. The germline V gene has CDR1 LGHNA and CDR2 YNFKEQ. Concerning this clone: Its antigen is unidentified.

Study-wide findings and caveats: Relative to the approximately 680-donor mean, N-insertions were reportedly fewer in an Asian-associated ancestry cluster in a later analysis. On later analysis, the bulk of CMV-associated TCR beta chains appeared to be HLA-restricted. For most subjects, TCR beta sequences were reported to predict HLA-A and HLA-B alleles with accuracy. Likely technical artifact: a cluster of highly shared sequence variants.

The PCR made use of 60 Vbeta and 13 Jbeta primers. Some clones are missing from TCRdb's copy, which holds only in-frame ones; the method was immunoSEQ multiplex PCR. The profile shows 65,000 to 85,000 clones, roughly 83% of them singletons. This receptor was taken from a woman between 50 and 59 years old in good health and CMV-seronegative. The specimen was PBMCs. The chain uses TRBV4-2 and TRBJ2-4; 10 bases fit TRBD2. CDR3 in DNA: TGTGCCAGCAGCCAAGACCGGACTAGCGGAAACATTCAGTACTTC. The encoded protein is CASSQDRTSGNIQYF.